This T cell receptor (beta chain) came from a study of Ad26.COV2.S vaccination and SARS-CoV-2 variants. Study summary: Participants got Ad26.COV2.S intramuscularly, once or twice 56 days apart.

Stated treatment: some 20 received Ad26.COV2.S at low or high dose, single or two shots; about 5 received placebo; per-sample allocation not given. The study sampled participants on day 63 after the first vaccine or placebo injection. The donor was a Boston adult aged 18-55 years. This table comes from immunoSEQ multiplex PCR, and its TCRdb copy is limited to in-frame clones, with some not included. Of hundreds of thousands of clones listed, around 83% are singletons. The trim removed 2 bases at V and 1 base at J, leaving 11 bases unmatched. The CDR3 is made up of 18 amino acids. Germline lookup yields CDR1 SGHRS and CDR2 YFSETQ.

Material: peripheral blood, obtained in a trial of Ad26.COV2.S vaccine versus placebo. This receptor was taken from a person aged 18-65 years who received the Ad26.COV2.S COVID-19 vaccine or a placebo. The rearrangement links TRBV5-1 to TRBJ2-5; TRBD2 matches at 10 bases. CDR3 region: CASSFASGGNVGQETQYF. The CDR3, as DNA: TGCGCCAGCAGCTTCGCTAGCGGGGGAAATGTGGGCCAAGAGACCCAGTACTTC.